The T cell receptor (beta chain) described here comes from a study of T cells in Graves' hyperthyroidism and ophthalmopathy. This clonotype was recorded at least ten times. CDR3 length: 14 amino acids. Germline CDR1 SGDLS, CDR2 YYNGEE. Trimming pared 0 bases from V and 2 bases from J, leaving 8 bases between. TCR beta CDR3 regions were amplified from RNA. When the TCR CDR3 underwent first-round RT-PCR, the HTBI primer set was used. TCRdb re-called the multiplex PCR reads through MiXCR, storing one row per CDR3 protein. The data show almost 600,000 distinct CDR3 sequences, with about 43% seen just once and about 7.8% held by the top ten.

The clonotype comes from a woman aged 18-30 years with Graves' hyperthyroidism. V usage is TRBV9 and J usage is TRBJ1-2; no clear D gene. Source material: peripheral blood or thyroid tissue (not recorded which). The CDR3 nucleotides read TGTGCCAGCAGCGTAGGTAACAGCAACTATGGCTACACCTTC. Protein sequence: CASSVGNSNYGYTF. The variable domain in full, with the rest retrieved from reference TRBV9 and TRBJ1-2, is DSGVTQTPKHLITATGQRVTLRCSPRSGDLSVYWYQQSLDQGLQFLIQYYNGEERAKGNILERFSAQQFPDLHSELNLSSLELGDSALYFCASSVGNSNYGYTFGSGTRLTVV.